A single sample gave rise to the 18 T cell receptor beta chains below, sequenced in a study of regulatory T cells in long-lasting Graves disease. Library construction for TCR beta used iRepertoire HTBI primers and Arm-PCR of CDR3 regions. TCRdb reanalysed the multiplex PCR reads using MiXCR and keeps one entry per CDR3 protein. The sample consists of a few hundred thousand distinct CDR3 sequences, 13% of them appearing once. Time point here: newly diagnosed GD, antithyroid drugs for less than 3 months. The TCR library was prepared using RNA isolated from PBMCs. These data were also reused for a study on T cells in Graves' hyperthyroidism and ophthalmopathy.

Material: peripheral blood mononuclear cells (PBMCs), obtained at new diagnosis, from a patient treated with antithyroid drugs. These receptors originate from a man aged 30 to 39 with Graves disease.

This clonotype came up a few times. The chain recombines TRBV27 with TRBJ2-6; D might be TRBD2 (5 bases). The germline V gene encodes CDR1 MNHEY and CDR2 SMNVEV (reference sequence). This CDR3 comprises 17 residues. The ends were cut back, 3 bases at V and 0 bases at J, with 12 bases in the middle. Here the CDR3 DNA reads TGTGCCAGCAGTTTGGCGGGCGCGAGCTCTGGGGCCAACGTCCTGACTTTC. Its translation is CASSLAGASSGANVLTF.

This clonotype has ten or more counts. The V call is TRBV3-1, the J call TRBJ2-1; 7 bases map to TRBD2. Germline-derived CDR1 and CDR2 are LGHDT and YNNKEL (reference sequence). The CDR3 runs to 16 residues. The V segment lost 0 bases and the J segment 2 bases; nucleotides outside the gene matches: 4. CDR3 sequence: CASSQDELAAYNEQFF. The CDR3 DNA follows: TGTGCCAGCAGCCAAGACGAGCTAGCGGCCTACAATGAGCAGTTCTTC.

This clonotype has a count of ten or more. The J gene is TRBJ2-5, the V gene TRBV2; 8 nucleotides line up with TRBD2. Germline V gene data show CDR1 as SNHLY and CDR2 as FYNNEI. J lost 5 bases, V lost 1 base, and 3 bases had no gene match. The CDR3 consists of 14 residues. This CDR3 reads CASSEDSGIETQYF. For the CDR3, the DNA is TGTGCCAGCAGTGAAGATAGCGGGATTGAGACCCAGTACTTC.

The V and J genes are TRBV4-1 and TRBJ2-3; D not certain. The CDR3 spans 16 residues. Trimming cost V 1 base and J 0 bases, with 11 bases left between them. Germline V gene sequence: CDR1 MGHRA, CDR2 YSYEKL. CDR3 DNA sequence: TGCGCCAGCAGCCAAGTACGCGGATCTAGCACAGATACGCAGTATTTT. This translates into CASSQVRGSSTDTQYF.

This clonotype was found many times. The rearrangement links TRBV30 to TRBJ2-2; D not resolved. In germline, CDR1 is GTSNPN, CDR2 SVGIG (reference sequence). The CDR3 has 12 amino acids. Trimming pared 0 bases from V and 4 bases from J, leaving 3 bases between. In nucleotides, the CDR3 is TGTGCCTGGAGTGTGGCCACCGGGGAGCTGTTTTTT. It codes for CAWSVATGELFF.

This chain joins TRBV7-6 and TRBJ2-3; 11 positions match TRBD2. The junction had 7 bases not matched to a gene; V was cut back by 5 bases and J by 6 bases. Germline CDR1 is SGHVS and CDR2 is FNYEAQ. This CDR3 spans 15 amino acids. CDR3 sequence (DNA): TGTGCCAGCAGCCCTAGCGGGGGGAGAATCGATACGCAGTATTTT. As protein: CASSPSGGRIDTQYF.

Note on this clonotype: A much more abundant neighbour one base away suggests this may be a read error. V gene TRBV11-2 combines with J gene TRBJ1-1; unclear D gene. The CDR3 length is 11 residues. Looked up from germline, CDR1 is SGHAT and CDR2 is FQNNGV. CDR3 protein: CASTHYTEALF. In DNA, the CDR3 is TGTGCCAGCACCCACTACACTGAAGCTCTCTTT.

The chain joins TRBV14 to TRBJ1-2; D remains unclear. There are 12 residues in the CDR3. From germline, CDR1 is SGHDN and CDR2 FVKESK. V lost 1 base and J lost 8, with 8 bases in between. The CDR3 DNA reads TGTGCCAGCAGCCAAGCGGGATTCGGCTACACCTTC. Encoded protein: CASSQAGFGYTF.

This clonotype has only a few counts. This chain joins TRBV7-9 and TRBJ2-7; D is unclear. The CDR3 runs to 14 residues. With 1 base removed from V and 6 bases from J, the gap between germline ends came to 13 bases. Germline V gives CDR1 SEHNR, CDR2 FQNEAQ (reference sequence). The CDR3 protein is CASSLVGTALEQYF. CDR3 DNA: TGTGCCAGCAGCTTAGTCGGAACAGCCCTCGAGCAGTACTTC.

At least ten counts were recorded for this clonotype. This chain uses TRBV7-9 with TRBJ2-7; 10 bases agree with TRBD2. Germline trimming cut 3 bases from V and 2 bases from J; bases unmatched to any gene: 4. Germline lookup yields CDR1 SEHNR and CDR2 FQNEAQ (reference sequence). This CDR3 is 15 amino acids long. CDR3 DNA: TGTGCCAGCAGCTTTAGGAGCGGGAGGGCCTACGAGCAGTACTTC. It encodes CASSFRSGRAYEQYF.

This clonotype was found many times. The CDR3 spells CATSIGNQPQHF. The CDR3 DNA follows: TGTGCCACCAGTATCGGGAATCAGCCCCAGCATTTT. The chain uses TRBV24-1 and TRBJ1-5, with D unclear. V shed 6 bases and J shed 4 bases, with 6 bases lying between them. Germline lookup yields CDR1 KGHDR and CDR2 SFDVKD. This CDR3 is 12 amino acids long.

At least ten counts were recorded for this clonotype. The chain links TRBV19 to TRBJ2-1, with TRBD2 identical over 8 bases. The CDR3 loop spans 16 amino acids. In germline, CDR1 is LNHDA, CDR2 SQIVND (reference sequence). The ends lost 5 bases at V and 0 bases at J; junction bases unmatched: 6. The CDR3 loop is CASSVIAGSSYNEQFF. The CDR3 nucleotides are TGTGCCAGTAGTGTGATAGCGGGGAGCTCCTACAATGAGCAGTTCTTC.

This clonotype was recorded many times. The chain uses TRBV20-1 and TRBJ2-1, with a tentative D call TRBD2 (5 bases). Germline CDR1 reads DFQATT; CDR2 reads SNEGSKA (reference sequence). V was trimmed by 6 bases and J by 8 bases, leaving 11 bases between them. The CDR3 covers 11 residues. The CDR3 region has the DNA TGCAGTGCCAGCCCTAGCTATGAGCAGTTCTTC. Translating it yields CSASPSYEQFF.

The sample holds many counts of this clonotype. The chain employs TRBV12-3 or TRBV12-4 and TRBJ2-1; D ambiguous. The germline V and J ends were trimmed by 4 bases and 9 bases, with 16 bases remaining between them. The CDR3 has 14 residues. The CDR3: CASSSPKVAGEQFF. CDR3 in DNA: TGTGCCAGCAGTTCCCCGAAGGTAGCCGGTGAGCAGTTCTTC.

This clonotype was recorded at least ten times. The chain links TRBV30 to TRBJ2-7, with unresolved D. Germline CDR1 and CDR2: GTSNPN and SVGIG (reference sequence). The length of the CDR3 is 14 residues. The ends were cut back, 1 base at V and 6 bases at J, with 16 bases in the middle. This chain's CDR3 is CAWSGEGLSPEQYF. The CDR3 DNA is TGTGCCTGGAGTGGGGAAGGCCTCAGCCCCGAGCAGTACTTC.

The CDR3 sequence is CAWSVSGTGYGKPQHF. DNA for the CDR3: TGTGCCTGGAGTGTAAGCGGGACAGGGTATGGAAAGCCCCAGCATTTT. V and J are TRBV30 and TRBJ1-5, with 9 bases aligning to TRBD1. The CDR3 extends over 16 amino acids. J lost 8 bases, V lost 0 bases, and 11 bases had no gene match. From germline, CDR1 is GTSNPN and CDR2 SVGIG (reference sequence).

This clonotype was recorded at least ten times. The chain has TRBV20-1 and TRBJ2-5; 10 bases fit TRBD1. The CDR3 totals 13 residues. CDR1 and CDR2 (germline): DFQATT, SNEGSKA (reference sequence). CDR3 bases: TGCGGGGGTCGGACAGGGGGACGAGAGACCCAGTACTTC. Translating gives CGGRTGGRETQYF.

The table lists this clonotype with many counts. This chain joins TRBV7-2 and TRBJ2-5; 8 nucleotides agree with TRBD2. J lost 6 bases, V lost 0 bases, and 3 bases had no gene match. Looked up from germline, CDR1 is SGHTA and CDR2 is FQGNSA. This CDR3 region has 14 residues. CDR3 sequence reads: CASSLAGLAQTQYF. The CDR3 DNA follows: TGTGCCAGCAGCTTAGCCGGACTAGCTCAGACCCAGTACTTC.